A selection of T cell receptor beta chains follows, all from one sample in a study of identical twins. MiXCR, run by TCRdb on the 5' RACE reads, gives a single entry per CDR3 protein. The sample carries about 220,000 distinct CDR3 sequences, more than 6.5% recorded once. Another study also made use of these data, one on yellow fever vaccine responses in identical twins.

The material sequenced was memory (CD45RO+) T cells sorted from blood. The source is a woman younger than 30 in good health. Both conserved end residues are part of each CDR3.

cdr3_length v_call cdr3_aa
13 TRBV7-9 CASSLVINNEQFF
15 TRBV10-3 CAISESRDGDTEAFF
15 TRBV29-1 CSVEVGGRAEETQYF
16 TRBV15 CATSRDWETANNEQFF
17 TRBV7-6 CASSLELYSRRGTEQFF
16 TRBV6-5 CASSYRDTVSTDTQYF
13 TRBV20-1 CSARGTSSNEQYF
14 TRBV20-1 CSARDPRLADTQYF
15 TRBV5-5 CASSLGQLFQNIQYF
15 TRBV7-2 CASSSAGTGTYEQYF
15 TRBV11-2 CASSLDWETFYEQYF
13 TRBV9 CASSVGAVYGYTF
11 TRBV29-1 CSVGYSGTQYF
16 TRBV4-3 CASRYGLAGVGNEQFF
13 TRBV19 CASSQDPRAEQYF
15 TRBV13 CASSSKTSGVNEQFF
14 TRBV18 CASTLADRFGEQFF
13 TRBV20-1 CSAPTSGHNEQFF
19 TRBV11-1 CASSQPGLAGGGYQETQYF
14 TRBV5-1 CASSLADSSYEQYF
15 TRBV3-1 CASSQDRGIQETQYF
15 TRBV2 CASSESQAGTGELFF
16 TRBV7-6 CASSRSTGGKSYEQYF